The 20 T cell receptor beta chains in this list originate from one sample, sequenced in a study of CD8 T cells in Susac syndrome. RNA amounts of about 0.5 to 1 ug underwent reverse transcription with random hexamers. TCRdb used MiXCR to reprocess the immunoSEQ multiplex PCR reads, holding one entry per CDR3 protein. Among some 160,000 distinct CDR3 sequences, approximately 90% were seen once, and the ten largest hold around 0.08%. Sequencing used CD4+ T cells from PBMCs. Receptors were obtained from a human donor in good health.

V usage is TRBV6-5 and J usage is TRBJ1-5; TRBD1 matches at 8 bases. Per the germline V gene, CDR1 is MNHEY and CDR2 is SVGAGI. The CDR3 has 14 amino acids. The V segment lost 5 bases and the J segment 3 bases; nucleotides outside the gene matches: 3. The CDR3 DNA reads TGTGCCAGCAGTCCCCAGGGGGCCAATCAGCCCCAGCATTTT. This translates into CASSPQGANQPQHF.

The chain joins TRBV5-6 to TRBJ1-4; no clear D gene. V was clipped by 1 base and J by 0 bases, with 10 bases between them. This CDR3 spans 16 amino acids. CDR1 SGHDT and CDR2 YYEEEE come from the germline V gene. CDR3: CASSLTVTATNEKLFF. The CDR3 DNA is TGTGCCAGCAGCTTGACAGTAACTGCAACTAATGAAAAACTGTTTTTT.

The CDR3 is CAISATSEGYNEQFF. CDR3 DNA sequence: TGTGCCATCAGTGCGACTAGCGAAGGTTACAATGAGCAGTTCTTC. This chain joins TRBV10-3 and TRBJ2-1; 8 nucleotides agree with TRBD2. Trimming at V came to 4 bases and at J to 4 bases, leaving 6 bases not matched to a gene. The CDR3 has 15 amino acids. Germline V lookup: CDR1 ENHRY, CDR2 SYGVKD.

This clonotype was seen once. V gene TRBV6-6 combines with J gene TRBJ2-7; tentatively, D is TRBD1 (5 bases). CDR1 MNHNY and CDR2 SVGAGI come from the germline V gene (reference sequence). The CDR3 has 13 amino acids. The V end lost 7 bases, the J end lost 2 bases, and 12 bases lay between the germline ends. The DNA for the CDR3 is TGTGCCAGCACTACGGACACGACCTACGAGCAGTACTTC. Translating it yields CASTTDTTYEQYF.

The chain recombines TRBV14 with TRBJ2-5; D is uncertain. The V gene's germline CDR1 is SGHDN and CDR2 FVKESK. V was clipped by 4 bases and J by 3 bases, with 9 bases between them. The CDR3 is 13 residues long. CDR3 nucleotide sequence: TGTGCCAGCAGCCGTTACTGGGAAGAGACCCAGTACTTC. Protein sequence: CASSRYWEETQYF. Together with reference TRBV14 and TRBJ2-5, the CDR3 gives the full variable domain: EAGVTQFPSHSVIEKGQTVTLRCDPISGHDNLYWYRRVMGKEIKFLLHFVKESKQDESGMPNNRFLAERTGGTYSTLKVQPAELEDSGVYFCASSRYWEETQYFGPGTRLLVL.

This clonotype was found once. CDR3 sequence (DNA): TGTGCCAGCTCGCCCCAAACTTGGGAAAAACTGTTTTTT. Translation: CASSPQTWEKLFF. The gene calls are TRBV18 and TRBJ1-4; D is unresolved. V was trimmed by 6 bases and J by 8 bases, leaving 13 bases between them. The CDR3 runs to 13 residues. Germline CDR1 and CDR2: KGHSH and LQKENI.

This sequence joins TRBV19 and TRBJ2-4, with a tentative D call TRBD1 (5 bases). Germline V gene data show CDR1 as LNHDA and CDR2 as SQIVND (reference sequence). CDR3 length equals 14 residues. The germline V and J ends were trimmed by 5 bases and 0 bases, with 8 bases remaining between them. The DNA for the CDR3 is TGTGCCAGTAGTGACAGTACAGCCAAAAACATTCAGTACTTC. The encoded protein is CASSDSTAKNIQYF.

This chain links TRBV28 with TRBJ1-6; possible D gene TRBD1, 5 bases. Germline V gene data show CDR1 as MDHEN and CDR2 as SYDVKM. CDR3 length: 14 residues. V lost 6 bases and J lost 0, with 6 bases in between. In DNA form, the CDR3 reads TGTGCCAGCAGACAGGCCTCCTATAATTCACCCCTCCACTTT. Encoded protein: CASRQASYNSPLHF.

V usage is TRBV20-1 and J usage is TRBJ2-5; a possible D gene is TRBD1 (5 bases). Trimming took off 4 bases at V and 1 base at J, with 10 bases between the two ends. The CDR3 totals 13 residues. Per the germline V gene, CDR1 is DFQATT and CDR2 is SNEGSKA (reference sequence). The CDR3 nucleotides are TGCAGTGCTATTCCAGGGATCCAAGAGACCCAGTACTTC. Translated, it gives CSAIPGIQETQYF.

Notes on this clonotype: The germline gene is not matched at one end of the junction; a read error may be the cause. The chain joins TRBV6-5 to TRBJ2-1; TRBD2 aligns across 10 bases. The CDR3 runs 18 residues. Germline loops: CDR1 MNHEY, CDR2 SVGAGI. In DNA form, the CDR3 reads TGTGCCAGCAGTTACTCGGCTAGCGGGAGCGGCTACTACAGTGAGCAGTTCTTC. Translated, it gives CASSYSASGSGYYSEQFF.

This chain connects TRBV2 to TRBJ1-5; 11 nucleotides align to TRBD1. Germline CDR1 is SNHLY and CDR2 is FYNNEI. The junction had 1 base not matched to a gene; V was cut back by 6 bases and J by 6 bases. The CDR3 runs 13 residues. The CDR3 DNA reads TGTGCCAGCAGGGACAGGGGGCTTCAGCCCCAGCATTTT. It encodes CASRDRGLQPQHF.

The chain combines TRBV20-1 with TRBJ2-7, with 10 bases aligning to TRBD2. The trim removed 6 bases at V and 5 bases at J, leaving 7 bases unmatched. In germline, CDR1 is DFQATT, CDR2 SNEGSKA (reference sequence). This CDR3 has 13 amino acids. In DNA form, the CDR3 reads TGCAGTGCGACACTAGCGGGAACCAACGAGCAGTACTTC. Translating it yields CSATLAGTNEQYF.

This chain joins TRBV20-1 and TRBJ2-5; D ambiguous. V was cut by 1 base and J by 5 bases, with 14 bases left in between. Germline CDR1 reads DFQATT; CDR2 reads SNEGSKA (reference sequence). The CDR3 loop spans 14 amino acids. CDR3: CSARGAILAETQYF. The CDR3 coding sequence is TGCAGTGCTAGAGGGGCAATACTTGCGGAGACCCAGTACTTC.

V usage is TRBV3-1 and J usage is TRBJ1-1, with unresolved D. CDR3 length equals 12 residues. Looked up from germline, CDR1 is LGHDT and CDR2 is YNNKEL (reference sequence). Trimming took off 3 bases at V and 3 bases at J, with 5 bases between the two ends. The CDR3 loop reads CASSHLDTEAFF. CDR3 nucleotides: TGTGCCAGCAGCCACTTGGACACTGAAGCTTTCTTT.

CDR3 coding DNA: TGTGCCAGCAGCTTAGGCTTTACTAGCGGGCAAGAGACCCAGTACTTC. It yields the protein CASSLGFTSGQETQYF. This chain links TRBV7-2 with TRBJ2-5; the match to TRBD2 covers 9 bases. V lost 1 base, J lost 2 bases, and 5 bases stayed unmatched. The CDR3 has 16 amino acids. Germline lookup yields CDR1 SGHTA and CDR2 FQGNSA.

DNA of the CDR3: TGTGCCAGCGTTCCCGGGACACAGAACACTGAAGCTTTCTTT. The encoded protein is CASVPGTQNTEAFF. J is TRBJ1-1 and V is TRBV28, with a possible D match to TRBD1 (6 bases). Germline-derived CDR1 and CDR2 are MDHEN and SYDVKM. V was cut by 8 bases and J by 1 base, with 14 bases left in between. The CDR3 is 14 residues long.

DNA for the CDR3: TGCGCCAGCAGCCAGGGGAGTGCAGGGGACACTGAAGCTTTCTTT. Its translation: CASSQGSAGDTEAFF. V usage is TRBV4-1 and J usage is TRBJ1-1, with a tentative D call TRBD1 (6 bases). Per germline, CDR1 MGHRA and CDR2 YSYEKL. Trimming removed 3 bases from V and 3 bases from J, with 14 bases in between. The CDR3 is 15 amino acids.

Worth noting for this clonotype: An end of the junction differs from the germline gene, which may be a read error. The chain couples TRBV18 to TRBJ1-1; D gene uncertain. The CDR3 loop spans 12 amino acids. Germline values: CDR1 KGHSH, CDR2 LQKENI. CDR3 protein: CASCQPNSEAFF. The CDR3 DNA sequence: TGTGCCAGCTGTCAACCGAACAGTGAAGCTTTCTTT.

The genes are TRBV2 and TRBJ2-4, with 8 bases matching TRBD1. Germline assignment: CDR1 SNHLY and CDR2 FYNNEI. V lost 4 bases to trimming and J lost 5 bases; unmatched junction nucleotides: 10. The CDR3 has 16 residues. DNA of the CDR3: TGTGCCAGCAGTGGGGCAGGGGGCCCTAAGGAAAACATTCAGTACTTC. This sequence encodes CASSGAGGPKENIQYF. The complete variable domain, with remaining parts taken from reference TRBV2 and TRBJ2-4, reads EPEVTQTPSHQVTQMGQEVILRCVPISNHLYFYWYRQILGQKVEFLVSFYNNEISEKSEIFDDQFSVERPDGSNFTLKIRSTKLEDSAMYFCASSGAGGPKENIQYFGAGTRLSVL.

The chain combines TRBV28 with TRBJ2-1; the D is unclear. Trimming left V 3 bases short and J 1 base short, with 7 bases between. This CDR3 is built from 14 residues. Germline V gives CDR1 MDHEN, CDR2 SYDVKM. The CDR3 protein is CASSFTRSYNEQFF. CDR3 bases: TGTGCCAGCAGTTTCACAAGATCCTACAATGAGCAGTTCTTC.